The rows below give T cell receptor beta chains drawn from one sample of a study of blood T cells in healthy people across ages. Using its own MiXCR run on the 5' RACE reads, TCRdb lists one record per CDR3 protein. The profile shows approximately 800,000 distinct CDR3 sequences, about 53% of them singletons. Sequences were obtained from blood. The receptors were sampled from a man aged 80 or over in good health. Each CDR3 is given with its conserved first and last residue. D genes are given only for firm matches. Clone size appears in some rows only: once, few, many, or a class for an expanded clone.

j_call clone_size v_call d_call cdr3_aa cdr3_nt
TRBJ2-4 - TRBV2 - CATSQENIQYF TGTGCCACCTCCCAGGAAAACATTCAGTACTTC
TRBJ2-1 - TRBV4-2 TRBD2 CASSQDPSGGPYNEQFF TGTGCCAGCAGCCAAGATCCTAGCGGGGGACCCTACAATGAGCAGTTCTTC
TRBJ2-3 few TRBV12-3/TRBV12-4 TRBD1 CASSSFGTGGKTDTQYF TGTGCCAGCAGTTCCTTCGGGACAGGGGGCAAGACAGATACGCAGTATTTT
TRBJ2-5 few TRBV24-1 - CATSDPTPPETQYF TGTGCCACCAGTGACCCCACCCCTCCAGAGACCCAGTACTTC
TRBJ2-5 once TRBV11-2 - CASKGHTEETQYF TGTGCCAGCAAGGGACACACGGAGGAGACCCAGTACTTC
TRBJ1-1 - TRBV7-2 TRBD1 CASSKQGRANTEAFF TGTGCCAGCAGCAAACAGGGGAGGGCGAACACTGAAGCTTTCTTT
TRBJ1-6 many TRBV20-1 - CSAVVSYNSPLHF TGCAGTGCTGTTGTATCCTATAATTCACCCCTCCACTTT
TRBJ2-1 - TRBV10-3 TRBD2 CAIRTELAAPYNEQFF TGTGCCATCAGGACCGAGCTAGCGGCCCCCTACAATGAGCAGTTCTTC
TRBJ2-7 few TRBV7-9 - CASSFIAGFLYEQYF TGTGCCAGCAGCTTTATCGCGGGATTCCTCTACGAGCAGTACTTC
TRBJ2-1 - TRBV14 - CASSQDSPPSSYNEQFF TGTGCCAGCAGCCAAGATTCCCCCCCCAGCTCCTACAATGAGCAGTTCTTC
TRBJ2-1 - TRBV7-6 - CASSFGVVYNEQFF TGTGCCAGCAGCTTCGGGGTTGTTTACAATGAGCAGTTCTTC
TRBJ2-1 - TRBV5-1 TRBD2 CASSLLAGVDYNEQFF TGCGCCAGCAGCTTGTTGGCGGGAGTCGACTACAATGAGCAGTTCTTC
TRBJ2-7 - TRBV7-2 TRBD1 CASSLAGGTGTVRSYNEQYF TGTGCCAGCAGCTTAGCCGGCGGGACAGGGACGGTTCGATCCTACAATGAGCAGTACTTC